Reported below is one T cell receptor beta chain. Its target is not known. Germline-derived CDR1 and CDR2 are MDHEN and SYDVKM. V lost 10 bases to trimming and J lost 0 bases; unmatched junction nucleotides: 17. There are 17 residues in the CDR3. TCRdb keeps only in-frame clones here, not all; method: immunoSEQ multiplex PCR. Among 100,000 to 150,000 clones listed, about 96% were seen once. The data were taken from a study of cytomegalovirus exposure and HLA in healthy donors. Study results and caveats: Most TCR sequences were rare, but some public TCRs occurred in many donors.

This receptor was obtained from a man aged 18 to 30 in good health and CMV-seronegative. V usage is TRBV28 and J usage is TRBJ1-1; 7 bases are shared with TRBD1. The sample comprised PBMCs. The CDR3 is CATHSPGQFTLNTEAFF. CDR3 bases: TGTGCCACCCATTCACCGGGACAGTTTACTTTGAACACTGAAGCTTTCTTT.